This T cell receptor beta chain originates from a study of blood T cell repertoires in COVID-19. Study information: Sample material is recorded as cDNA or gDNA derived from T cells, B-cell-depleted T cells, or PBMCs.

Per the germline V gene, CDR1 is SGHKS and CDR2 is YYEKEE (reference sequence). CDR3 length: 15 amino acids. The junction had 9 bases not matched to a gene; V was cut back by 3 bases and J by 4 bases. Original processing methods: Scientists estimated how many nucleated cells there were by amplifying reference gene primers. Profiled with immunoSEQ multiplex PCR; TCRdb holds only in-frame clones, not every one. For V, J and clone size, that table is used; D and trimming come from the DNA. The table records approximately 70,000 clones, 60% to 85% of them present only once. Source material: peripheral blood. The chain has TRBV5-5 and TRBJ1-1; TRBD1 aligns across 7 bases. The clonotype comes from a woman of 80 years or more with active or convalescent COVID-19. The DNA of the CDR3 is TGTGCCAGCAGCTATTCTGTTACAGGGGTCACTGAAGCTTTCTTT. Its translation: CASSYSVTGVTEAFF.